Listed here are 5 T cell receptor beta chains from one sample, sequenced in a study of shared clonotypes between healthy human individuals. Only in-frame clones appear in the TCRdb table, and some are missing; sequencing was by immunoSEQ multiplex PCR. The table lists about 1,900,000 clones, about 95% of them singletons, with 1.2% in the top ten. CD8 cells classed as naive were CD45RO-negative and positively selected for CCR7, excluding terminally differentiated effector memory CD45RA+ cells. Sequenced: naive CD8+ T cells sorted from blood. Receptors were obtained from a man aged 18 to 30 in good health.

As concerns this clone: The same CDR3 is also encoded by other DNA sequences in this sample. The chain uses TRBV6-6 and TRBJ2-7; 8 bases line up with TRBD2. The germline V gene has CDR1 MNHNY and CDR2 SVGAGI (reference sequence). The CDR3 runs to 12 residues. Germline trimming cut 9 bases from V and 1 base from J; bases unmatched to any gene: 2. This chain's CDR3 is CASTSGSYEQYF. Written as DNA, the CDR3 is TGTGCCAGTACTAGCGGATCCTACGAGCAGTACTTC.

The genes are TRBV7-9 and TRBJ2-7; 9 bases are a match to TRBD1. CDR3 length equals 15 residues. Germline loops: CDR1 SEHNR, CDR2 FQNEAQ (reference sequence). Losses at the gene ends were 5 bases for V and 4 bases for J; bases not matched to a gene: 9. DNA of the CDR3: TGTGCCAGCAGCCGGACGACAGGGGGTATGTACGAGCAGTACTTC. This sequence encodes CASSRTTGGMYEQYF.

This chain links TRBV7-8 with TRBJ2-1; 7 bases are a match to TRBD2. The CDR3 consists of 17 residues. The germline V gene has CDR1 SGHVS and CDR2 FQNEAQ. The V gene end was trimmed by 0 bases and the J gene end by 7 bases; junction bases not matched to a gene: 12. The CDR3 sequence is CASSLALETSLENEQFF. The CDR3 DNA follows: TGTGCCAGCAGCTTAGCGCTTGAGACTAGCCTGGAGAATGAGCAGTTCTTC.

This chain joins TRBV14 and TRBJ2-2; the D is unclear. This CDR3 is 13 amino acids long. CDR1 is SGHDN, CDR2 FVKESK, per germline. Trimming removed 1 base from V and 1 base from J, with 1 base in between. For the CDR3, the DNA is TGTGCCAGCAGCCAAGGGAACACCGGGGAGCTGTTTTTT. Protein: CASSQGNTGELFF.

For this clone: The same CDR3 can be traced to other DNA sequences in this sample. J is TRBJ2-7 and V is TRBV11-2, with D possibly TRBD2 on 6 matching bases. In germline, CDR1 is SGHAT, CDR2 FQNNGV. This CDR3 spans 13 amino acids. Trimming removed 6 bases from V and 4 bases from J, with 13 bases in between. In nucleotides, the CDR3 is TGTGCCAGCAGTCTCGGGGGTTTGTACGAGCAGTACTTC. It translates to CASSLGGLYEQYF. Using reference TRBV11-2 and TRBJ2-7 for the parts outside the CDR3, the full variable domain is EAGVAQSPRYKIIEKRQSVAFWCNPISGHATLYWYQQILGQGPKLLIQFQNNGVVDDSQLPKDRFSAERLKGVDSTLKIQPAKLEDSAVYLCASSLGGLYEQYFGPGTRLTVT.